This T cell receptor beta chain appears in the sequencing data of a study of T cell responses to AZD1222 COVID-19 vaccine. This clone came up once. What it recognizes is unknown. The data were produced by immunoSEQ multiplex PCR, yet TCRdb's version contains in-frame clones alone and is incomplete. Of some 120,000 clones detected, about 89% appear once; the ten largest clones hold 5% to 5.5%. Notes on the study in general: The span of vaccine-associated CD4 TCRs extended across spike, with dominance at 160-218 and 743-854. Two AZD1222 administrations were followed by greater Spike-specific TCR breadth and depth.

The origin of this receptor is an adult in good health. Sample: peripheral blood, taken on day 0 of AZD1222 vaccination.

The CDR3 bases are TGTGCCAGCAGTGATTCGTCAGGGGTTGGTCAGCCCCAGCATTTT. This encodes CASSDSSGVGQPQHF. The genes are TRBV2 and TRBJ1-5; TRBD1 might be the D (6 bases). The CDR3 loop spans 15 amino acids. Germline V gene data show CDR1 as SNHLY and CDR2 as FYNNEI. V gave up 3 bases and J gave up 6 bases, with 15 bases separating them.